Listed here is a single T cell receptor (beta chain). The data were taken from a study of blood T cell repertoires in COVID-19. Those who participated ranged in age from roughly 18 to 95 years and resided in 20 to 25 US areas. The CDR3 covers 16 residues. CDR1 and CDR2 from the germline V gene are LNHDA and SQIVND (reference sequence). V trimming: 4 bases; J trimming: 4 bases; junction bases outside the gene matches: 8. Generated by immunoSEQ multiplex PCR, the TCRdb table keeps only in-frame clones and is missing some. There are some 390,000 clones in the sample; just under 90% occur only once, and about 1.7% lies in the top ten.

The TCR comes from a woman aged 30 to 39 who had recovered from COVID-19. Sequencing was done on a sample of PBMCs or T cells enriched from blood (not recorded which). The J gene is TRBJ2-7, the V gene TRBV19; 12 bases line up with TRBD1. This CDR3 is CASSRTPGQGAYEQYF. As DNA, the CDR3 is TGTGCCAGTAGTAGGACCCCGGGACAGGGGGCTTACGAGCAGTACTTC.